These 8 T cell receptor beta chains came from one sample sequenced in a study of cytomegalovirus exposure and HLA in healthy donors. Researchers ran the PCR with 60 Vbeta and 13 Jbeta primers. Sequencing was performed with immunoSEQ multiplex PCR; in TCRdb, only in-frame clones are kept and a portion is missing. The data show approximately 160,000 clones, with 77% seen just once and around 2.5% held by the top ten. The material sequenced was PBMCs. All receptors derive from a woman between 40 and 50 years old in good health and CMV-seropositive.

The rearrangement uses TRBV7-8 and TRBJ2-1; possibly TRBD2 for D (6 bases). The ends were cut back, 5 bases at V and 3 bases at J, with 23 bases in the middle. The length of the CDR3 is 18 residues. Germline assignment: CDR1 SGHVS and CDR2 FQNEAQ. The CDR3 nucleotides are TGTGCCAGCAGCCCATGGGCCGGGACTTCCACCGGCTACAATGAGCAGTTCTTC. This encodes CASSPWAGTSTGYNEQFF.

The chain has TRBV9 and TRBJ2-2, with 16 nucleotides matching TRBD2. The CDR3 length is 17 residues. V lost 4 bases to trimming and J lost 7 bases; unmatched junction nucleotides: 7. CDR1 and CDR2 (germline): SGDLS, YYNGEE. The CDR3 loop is CASSKGLAGGPNGELFF. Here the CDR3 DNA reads TGTGCCAGCAGCAAGGGACTAGCGGGGGGGCCGAACGGGGAGCTGTTTTTT.

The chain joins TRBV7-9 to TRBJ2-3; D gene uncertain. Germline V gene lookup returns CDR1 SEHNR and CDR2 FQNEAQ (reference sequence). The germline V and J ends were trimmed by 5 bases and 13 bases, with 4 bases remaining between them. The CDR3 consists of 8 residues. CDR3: CASSPKYF. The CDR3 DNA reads TGTGCCAGCAGCCCTAAGTATTTT. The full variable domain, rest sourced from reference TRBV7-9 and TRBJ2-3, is DTGVSQNPRHKITKRGQNVTFRCDPISEHNRLYWYRQTLGQGPEFLTYFQNEAQLEKSRLLSDRFSAERPKGSFSTLEIQRTEQGDSAMYLCASSPKYFGPGTRLTVL.

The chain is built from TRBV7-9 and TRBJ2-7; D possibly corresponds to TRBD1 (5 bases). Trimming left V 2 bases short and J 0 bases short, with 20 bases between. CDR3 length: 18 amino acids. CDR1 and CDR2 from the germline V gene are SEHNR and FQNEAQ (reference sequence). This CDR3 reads CASSLRQGLILSSYEQYF. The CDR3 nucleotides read TGTGCCAGCAGCTTAAGGCAGGGCCTTATTCTGAGCTCCTACGAGCAGTACTTC.

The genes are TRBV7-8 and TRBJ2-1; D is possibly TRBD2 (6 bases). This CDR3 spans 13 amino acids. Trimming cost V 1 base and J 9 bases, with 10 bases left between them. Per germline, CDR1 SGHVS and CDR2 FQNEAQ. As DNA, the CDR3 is TGTGCCAGCAGCTTAGGGAGGGAAGTTGAGCAGTTCTTC. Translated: CASSLGREVEQFF.

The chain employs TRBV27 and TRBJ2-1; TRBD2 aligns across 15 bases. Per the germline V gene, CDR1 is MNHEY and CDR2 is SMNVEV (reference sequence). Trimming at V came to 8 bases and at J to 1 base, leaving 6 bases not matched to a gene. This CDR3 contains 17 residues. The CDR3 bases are TGTGCCAGCCGCCGGACTAGCGGGGGGGCTTCCTACAATGAGCAGTTCTTC. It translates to CASRRTSGGASYNEQFF.

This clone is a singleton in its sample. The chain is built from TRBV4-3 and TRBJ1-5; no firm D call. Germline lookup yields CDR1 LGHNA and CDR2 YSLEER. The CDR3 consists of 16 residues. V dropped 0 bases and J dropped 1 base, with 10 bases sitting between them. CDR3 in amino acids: CASSQDVILSNQPQHF. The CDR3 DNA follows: TGCGCCAGCAGCCAAGATGTCATCCTAAGCAATCAGCCCCAGCATTTT.

The CDR3, as DNA: TGCGCCAGCAGCCCGCAGGAATATAGCAATCAGCCCCAGCATTTT. Amino acids: CASSPQEYSNQPQHF. The V and J genes are TRBV4-1 and TRBJ1-5; D is uncertain. CDR1 is MGHRA, CDR2 YSYEKL, per germline. Trimming stripped 4 bases from V and 0 bases from J, with 10 bases between. CDR3 length: 15 residues.